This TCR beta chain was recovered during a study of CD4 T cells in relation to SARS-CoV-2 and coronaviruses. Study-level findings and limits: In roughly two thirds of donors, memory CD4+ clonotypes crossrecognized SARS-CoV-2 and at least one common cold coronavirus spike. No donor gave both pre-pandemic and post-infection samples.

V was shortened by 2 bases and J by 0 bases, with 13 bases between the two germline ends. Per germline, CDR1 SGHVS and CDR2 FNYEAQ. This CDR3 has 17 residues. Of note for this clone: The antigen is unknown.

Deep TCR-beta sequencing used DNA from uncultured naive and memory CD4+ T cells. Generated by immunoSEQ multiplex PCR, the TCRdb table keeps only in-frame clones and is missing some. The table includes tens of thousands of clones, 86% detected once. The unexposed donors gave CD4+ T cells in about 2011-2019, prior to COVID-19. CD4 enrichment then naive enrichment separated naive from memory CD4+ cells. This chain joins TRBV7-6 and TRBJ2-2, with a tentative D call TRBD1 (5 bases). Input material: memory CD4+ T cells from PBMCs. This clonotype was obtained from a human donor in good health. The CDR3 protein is CASSLRSRAPNTGELFF. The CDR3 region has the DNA TGTGCCAGCAGCTTAAGGTCCAGGGCGCCGAACACCGGGGAGCTGTTTTTT.